These 3 T cell receptor beta chains originate from one sample sequenced in a study of T cells generated in artificial thymic organoids (dated by TCRdb to about 2017). The method was 5' RACE. The data were produced on an Illumina MiSeq. TCRalpha and TCRbeta libraries were amplified in separate semi-nested PCR reactions using Advantage 2 and reverse primers located in the TRAC or TRBC constant regions. Using fastp at Q25 and MiXCR, TCRdb reprocessed the public reads and kept productive beta chains. Each CDR3 protein gets just one entry, which takes the most common genes and DNA from the rows behind it. The sample records 8,000 or so distinct CDR3 sequences, about 17% of which are singletons. The ten largest account for over 1.1% of the sample. Sequencing used naive CD8+ T cells from the thymus. The cell subset or site label of this sample denotes: CD3+TCRalphabeta+CD8SP T cells; for blood, CD45RO-CCR7+ naive CD8+ T cells. These receptors were obtained from a human donor who gave cord blood stem cells for thymic organoid culture, a cardiac surgery patient who gave postnatal thymus, or a blood donor (not recorded which).

This clonotype was seen ten or more times. The DNA of the CDR3 is TGTGCCAGCAGTTCCTTCCCGACAGCCAACACTGAAGCTTTCTTT. This codes for CASSSFPTANTEAFF. The J gene is TRBJ1-1, the V gene TRBV12-3 or TRBV12-4; weak D call: TRBD1 (5 bases). The V end was cut by 4 bases, the J end by 2 bases, with 14 bases between. This CDR3 has 15 amino acids.

This clonotype is judged medium-sized. This CDR3 reads CSAGTTNTGELFF. The DNA of the CDR3 is TGCAGCGCCGGGACTACGAACACCGGGGAGCTGTTTTTT. The rearrangement joins TRBV29-1 to TRBJ2-2, with 7 bases identical to TRBD2. The CDR3 consists of 13 residues. J lost 0 bases, V lost 7 bases, and 2 bases had no gene match. Germline V gene sequence: CDR1 SQVTM, CDR2 ANQGSEA.

By sample share, this clonotype is medium-sized. The DNA for the CDR3 is TGTGCCAGCACCCTAACAGCCTACAATGAGCAGTTCTTC. Translating it yields CASTLTAYNEQFF. The chain has TRBV12-3 or TRBV12-4 and TRBJ2-1; D not certain. This CDR3 has 13 amino acids. With 7 bases removed from V and 2 bases from J, the gap between germline ends came to 9 bases.